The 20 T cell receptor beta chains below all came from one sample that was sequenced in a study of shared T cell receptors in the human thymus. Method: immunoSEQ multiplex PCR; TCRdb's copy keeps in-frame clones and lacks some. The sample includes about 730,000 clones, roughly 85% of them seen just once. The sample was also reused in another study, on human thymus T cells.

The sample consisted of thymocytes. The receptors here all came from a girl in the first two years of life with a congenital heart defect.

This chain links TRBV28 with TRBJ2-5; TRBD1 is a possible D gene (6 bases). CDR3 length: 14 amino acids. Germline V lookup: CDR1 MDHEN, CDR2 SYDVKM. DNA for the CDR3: TGTGCTCTAGGTGGGGGCCGGGACCAAGAGACCCAGTACTTC. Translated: CALGGGRDQETQYF.

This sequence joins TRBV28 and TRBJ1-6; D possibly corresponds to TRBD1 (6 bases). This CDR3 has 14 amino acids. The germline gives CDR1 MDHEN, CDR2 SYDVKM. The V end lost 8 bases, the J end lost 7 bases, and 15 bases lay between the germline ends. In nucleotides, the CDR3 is TGTGCCAGCCGGGACACCTTGGAAAATTCACCCCTCCACTTT. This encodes CASRDTLENSPLHF.

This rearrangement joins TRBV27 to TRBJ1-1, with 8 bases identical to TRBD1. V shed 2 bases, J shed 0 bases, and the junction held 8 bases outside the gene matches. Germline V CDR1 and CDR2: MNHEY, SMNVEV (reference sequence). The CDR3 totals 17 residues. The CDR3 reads CASSLRTGRYMNTEAFF. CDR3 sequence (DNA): TGTGCCAGCAGTTTAAGGACAGGGAGGTACATGAACACTGAAGCTTTCTTT.

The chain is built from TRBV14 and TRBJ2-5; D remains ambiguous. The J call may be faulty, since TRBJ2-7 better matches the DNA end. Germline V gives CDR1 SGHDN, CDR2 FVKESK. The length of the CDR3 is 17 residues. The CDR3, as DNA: TGTGCCAGCAGCCAGGTCCACGGTGGAGCCTCCTCCTACGAGCAGTACTTC. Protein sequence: CASSQVHGGASSYEQYF.

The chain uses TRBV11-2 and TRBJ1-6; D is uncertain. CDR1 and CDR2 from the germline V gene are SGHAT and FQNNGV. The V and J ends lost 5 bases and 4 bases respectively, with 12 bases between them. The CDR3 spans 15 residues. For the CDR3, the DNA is TGTGCCAGCAGCCCTCAACCGGGGTATAATTCACCCCTCCACTTT. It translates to CASSPQPGYNSPLHF.

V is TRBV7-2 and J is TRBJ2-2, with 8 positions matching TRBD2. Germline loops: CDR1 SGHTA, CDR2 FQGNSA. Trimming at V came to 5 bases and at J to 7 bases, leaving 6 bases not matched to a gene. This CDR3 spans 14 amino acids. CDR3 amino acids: CASSPGGAGGELFF. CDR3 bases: TGTGCCAGCAGCCCCGGGGGGGCAGGCGGGGAGCTGTTTTTT.

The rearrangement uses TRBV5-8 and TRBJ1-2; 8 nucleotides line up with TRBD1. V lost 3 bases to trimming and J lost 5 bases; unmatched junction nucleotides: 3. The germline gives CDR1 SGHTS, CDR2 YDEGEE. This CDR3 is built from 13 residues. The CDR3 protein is CASSWTGYYGYTF. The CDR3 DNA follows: TGTGCCAGCAGCTGGACAGGGTATTATGGCTACACCTTC.

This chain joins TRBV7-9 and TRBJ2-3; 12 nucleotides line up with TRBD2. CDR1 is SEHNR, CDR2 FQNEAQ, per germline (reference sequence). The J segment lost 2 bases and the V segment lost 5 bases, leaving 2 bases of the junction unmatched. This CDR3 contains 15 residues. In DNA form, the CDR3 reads TGTGCCAGCAGCCCTAGCGGGGGGGCCACAGATACGCAGTATTTT. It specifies CASSPSGGATDTQYF.

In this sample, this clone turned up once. As DNA, the CDR3 is TGTGCCAGCTCCTATGGAAACACCATATATTTT. It specifies CASSYGNTIYF. The chain employs TRBV11-2 and TRBJ1-3; no definite D call. The CDR3 length is 11 residues. CDR1 is SGHAT and CDR2 is FQNNGV in the germline V gene. V was clipped by 8 bases and J by 3 bases, with 5 bases between them.

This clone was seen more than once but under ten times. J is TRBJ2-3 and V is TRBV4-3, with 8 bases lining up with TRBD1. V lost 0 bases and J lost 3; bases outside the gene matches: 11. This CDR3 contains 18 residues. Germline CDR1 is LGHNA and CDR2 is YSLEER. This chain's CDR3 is CASSQECQDRGMTDTQYF. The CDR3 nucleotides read TGCGCCAGCAGCCAAGAATGCCAAGACAGGGGAATGACAGATACGCAGTATTTT.

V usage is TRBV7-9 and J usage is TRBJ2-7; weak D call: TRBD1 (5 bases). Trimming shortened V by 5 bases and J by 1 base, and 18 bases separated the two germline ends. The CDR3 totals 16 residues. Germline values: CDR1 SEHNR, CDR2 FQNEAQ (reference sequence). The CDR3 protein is CASSHRGQGESYEQYF. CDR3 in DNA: TGTGCCAGCAGCCACCGCGGCCAGGGCGAATCCTACGAGCAGTACTTC.

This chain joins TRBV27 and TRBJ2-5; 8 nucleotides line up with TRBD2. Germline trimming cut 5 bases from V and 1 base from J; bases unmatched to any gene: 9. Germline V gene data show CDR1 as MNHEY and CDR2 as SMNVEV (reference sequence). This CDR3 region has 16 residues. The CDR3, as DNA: TGTGCCAGCAGTAGCACCGGGGGGGACCCCCAAGAGACCCAGTACTTC. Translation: CASSSTGGDPQETQYF.

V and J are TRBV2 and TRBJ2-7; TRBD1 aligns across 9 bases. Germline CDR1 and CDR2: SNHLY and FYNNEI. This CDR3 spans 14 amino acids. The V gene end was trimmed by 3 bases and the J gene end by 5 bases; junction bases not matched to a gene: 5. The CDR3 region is CASSDRDRVHEQYF. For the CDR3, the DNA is TGTGCCAGCAGTGACCGGGACAGGGTCCACGAGCAGTACTTC.

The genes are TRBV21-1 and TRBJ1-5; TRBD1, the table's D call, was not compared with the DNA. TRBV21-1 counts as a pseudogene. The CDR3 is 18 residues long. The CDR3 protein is CASSSADGYRGIDQPQHF. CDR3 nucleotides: TGTGCCAGCAGCTCCGCGGATGGCTACAGGGGGATCGATCAGCCCCAGCATTTT.

The CDR3 bases are TGTGCCAGCGGCGACAGCCGCTCTGGAAACACCATATATTTT. This gives the protein CASGDSRSGNTIYF. This chain connects TRBV7-8 to TRBJ1-3; TRBD1 is a possible D gene (5 bases). The CDR3 is 14 amino acids. CDR1 and CDR2 (germline): SGHVS, FQNEAQ. Trimming removed 8 bases from V and 0 bases from J, with 11 bases in between.

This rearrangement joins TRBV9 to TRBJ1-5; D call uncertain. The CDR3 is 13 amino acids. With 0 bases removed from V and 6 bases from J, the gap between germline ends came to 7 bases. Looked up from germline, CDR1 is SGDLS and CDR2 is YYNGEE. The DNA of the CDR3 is TGTGCCAGCAGCGTAGGAAACGGTCAGCCCCAGCATTTT. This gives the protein CASSVGNGQPQHF.

CDR3 sequence (DNA): TGTGCCAGCAACCCGGGGGGAGATACGCAGTATTTT. This gives the protein CASNPGGDTQYF. This rearrangement joins TRBV2 to TRBJ2-3; the match to TRBD2 covers 7 bases. Trimming at V came to 7 bases and at J to 5 bases, leaving 3 bases not matched to a gene. Germline lookup yields CDR1 SNHLY and CDR2 FYNNEI. The CDR3 covers 12 residues.

The CDR3 coding sequence is TGCAGTGCTACCGGGGACGAGCAGTACTTC. This sequence encodes CSATGDEQYF. The chain joins TRBV20-1 to TRBJ2-7; perhaps TRBD2 as D (5 bases). The CDR3 runs to 10 residues. Trimming removed 4 bases from V and 5 bases from J, with 6 bases in between. Looked up from germline, CDR1 is DFQATT and CDR2 is SNEGSKA (reference sequence).

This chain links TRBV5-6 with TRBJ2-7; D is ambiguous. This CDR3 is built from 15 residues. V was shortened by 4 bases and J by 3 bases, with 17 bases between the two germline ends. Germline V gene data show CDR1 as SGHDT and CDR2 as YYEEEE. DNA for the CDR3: TGTGCCAGCAGCCAGAGACATTCTCTTTTCTACGAGCAGTACTTC. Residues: CASSQRHSLFYEQYF. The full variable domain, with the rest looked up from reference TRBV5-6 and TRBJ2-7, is DAGVTQSPTHLIKTRGQQVTLRCSPKSGHDTVSWYQQALGQGPQFIFQYYEEEERQRGNFPDRFSGHQFPNYSSELNVNALLLGDSALYLCASSQRHSLFYEQYFGPGTRLTVT.

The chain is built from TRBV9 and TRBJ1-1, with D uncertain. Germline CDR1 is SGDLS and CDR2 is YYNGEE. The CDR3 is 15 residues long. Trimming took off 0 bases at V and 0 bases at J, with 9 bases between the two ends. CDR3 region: CASSVAEGLNTEAFF. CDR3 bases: TGTGCCAGCAGCGTAGCTGAGGGCTTGAACACTGAAGCTTTCTTT.